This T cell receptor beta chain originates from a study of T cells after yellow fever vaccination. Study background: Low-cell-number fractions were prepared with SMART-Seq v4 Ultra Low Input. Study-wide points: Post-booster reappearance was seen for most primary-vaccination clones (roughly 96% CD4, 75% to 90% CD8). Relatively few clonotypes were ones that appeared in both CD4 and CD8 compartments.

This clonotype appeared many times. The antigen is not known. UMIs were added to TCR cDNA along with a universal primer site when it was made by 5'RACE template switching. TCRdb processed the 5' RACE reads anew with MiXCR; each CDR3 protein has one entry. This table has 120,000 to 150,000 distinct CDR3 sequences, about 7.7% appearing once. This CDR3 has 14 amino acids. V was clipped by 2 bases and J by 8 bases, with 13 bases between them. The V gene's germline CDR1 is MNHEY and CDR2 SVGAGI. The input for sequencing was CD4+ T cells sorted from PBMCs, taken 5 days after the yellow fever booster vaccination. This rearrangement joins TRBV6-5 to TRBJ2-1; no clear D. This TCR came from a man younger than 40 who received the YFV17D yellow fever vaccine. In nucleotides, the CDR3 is TGTGCCAGCAGTTACAACCCACACTCGGATGAGCAGTTCTTC. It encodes CASSYNPHSDEQFF.